Following are 21 T cell receptor beta chains from one sample sequenced in a study of T cell repertoires in cytomegalovirus infection. Antigen specificity for these receptors is unknown. TCRdb reprocessed the reads with MiXCR, giving one entry per CDR3 protein. The sample holds some 130,000 distinct CDR3 sequences, over 25% seen once. The material was CD8+ T cells from cultured PBMCs, obtained from culture after CMV antigen stimulation. The receptor source for this set is a human donor in good health (CMV status not recorded). Some clones in this sample may be carry-over from other donors' samples.

The V call is TRBV7-3, the J call TRBJ2-1; D is perhaps TRBD1 (6 bases). Germline V gene data show CDR1 as SGHTA and CDR2 as FQGTGA. With 5 bases removed from V and 5 bases from J, the gap between germline ends came to 13 bases. The CDR3 totals 14 residues. CDR3 bases: TGTGCCAGCAGCCCAGGGGCTCTGGACAATGAGCAGTTCTTC. Translating gives CASSPGALDNEQFF.

The rearrangement uses TRBV7-8 and TRBJ1-1; D call uncertain. V lost 1 base, J lost 3 bases, and 9 bases lay in between. The germline V gene has CDR1 SGHVS and CDR2 FQNEAQ. The CDR3 is made up of 14 amino acids. The CDR3: CASSLGTPDTEAFF. CDR3 sequence (DNA): TGTGCCAGCAGCTTAGGGACTCCGGACACTGAAGCTTTCTTT.

This clonotype occurred many times. This chain uses TRBV7-8 with TRBJ2-3, with 10 positions matching TRBD2. CDR3 length equals 19 residues. J gave up 0 bases and V 3 bases, and 12 bases lay outside the gene matches. Germline CDR1 reads SGHVS; CDR2 reads FQNEAQ. DNA of the CDR3: TGTGCCAGCAGCTTTCATAGGTCTAGCGGGGGAGCTAGCACAGATACGCAGTATTTT. Residues: CASSFHRSSGGASTDTQYF.

The rearrangement joins TRBV12-3 or TRBV12-4 to TRBJ2-2; TRBD2 matches at 7 bases. V was clipped by 6 bases and J by 5 bases; unmatched bases: 9. CDR3 size: 15 residues. The CDR3 coding sequence is TGTGCCAGCAGCCCTCTGGGAGGGGATACCGGGGAGCTGTTTTTT. Its protein product is CASSPLGGDTGELFF.

With respect to this clonotype: Being one base from a much bigger clone, this may be a read error. This chain links TRBV7-2 with TRBJ1-5; no clear D gene. From germline, CDR1 is SGHTA and CDR2 FQGNSA. This CDR3 is built from 16 residues. CDR3 DNA: TGTGCCAGCAGCTTTGGTCCGGGTTATAGCAATCAGCTCCAGCATTTT. Protein: CASSFGPGYSNQLQHF.

V is TRBV4-1 and J is TRBJ1-1; D unclear. CDR1 MGHRA and CDR2 YSYEKL come from the germline V gene. V was cut by 1 base and J by 0 bases, with 6 bases left in between. The CDR3 loop spans 14 amino acids. The chain's CDR3 is CASSQVVLNTEAFF. The CDR3 DNA sequence: TGCGCCAGCAGCCAAGTCGTCCTGAACACTGAAGCTTTCTTT.

The sample holds many counts of this clonotype. This chain connects TRBV6-1 to TRBJ2-7, with D uncertain. Germline V gene lookup returns CDR1 MNHNS and CDR2 SASEGT. The CDR3 covers 14 residues. Deletions cut 3 bases from V and 0 bases from J, with 9 bases between. The CDR3 DNA follows: TGTGCCAGCAGTGACAGGCCAACCTCCTACGAGCAGTACTTC. Amino acid sequence: CASSDRPTSYEQYF.

The chain combines TRBV6-5 with TRBJ1-2; the D gene is possibly TRBD1 (6 bases). Deletions cut 2 bases from V and 4 bases from J, with 14 bases between. CDR1 is MNHEY, CDR2 SVGAGI, per germline. The CDR3 is 15 residues long. CDR3 sequence: CASSYGTQGSYGYTF. CDR3 DNA: TGTGCCAGCAGTTACGGTACACAGGGTTCCTATGGCTACACCTTC.

This clonotype was seen only a few times. The rearrangement joins TRBV4-1 to TRBJ1-5; no firm D call. Germline CDR1 reads MGHRA; CDR2 reads YSYEKL. The length of the CDR3 is 15 residues. Trimming left V 4 bases short and J 4 bases short, with 14 bases between. CDR3 DNA sequence: TGCGCCAGCAGCCTCGCGATGGGAGCAAATCAGCCCCAGCATTTT. Protein sequence: CASSLAMGANQPQHF.

The chain combines TRBV11-1 with TRBJ2-1; 10 nucleotides align to TRBD2. Germline-derived CDR1 and CDR2 are SGHAT and FQDESV (reference sequence). V shed 0 bases and J 7 bases; nucleotides not matched to a gene: 12. This CDR3 comprises 18 residues. CDR3 sequence reads: CASSLARVASGGLNEQFF. CDR3 DNA sequence: TGTGCCAGCAGCTTAGCGCGAGTGGCTAGCGGGGGACTGAATGAGCAGTTCTTC.

Many counts were recorded for this clonotype. The V and J genes are TRBV28 and TRBJ2-4; 12 positions agree with TRBD2. Germline CDR1 MDHEN, CDR2 SYDVKM. With V trimmed by 2 bases and J by 12 bases, 11 bases remained unmatched. The CDR3 sequence is 16 residues long. In nucleotides, the CDR3 is TGTGCCAGCAGTTTAAGTATCACTAGCGGGGGGCCCACTCAGTACTTC. Protein sequence: CASSLSITSGGPTQYF.

This clonotype was counted between two and nine times. This chain links TRBV10-3 with TRBJ1-5; D remains ambiguous. Germline assignment: CDR1 ENHRY and CDR2 SYGVKD. Trimming cost V 0 bases and J 4 bases, with 4 bases left between them. CDR3 size: 13 residues. The chain's CDR3 is CAISESGNQPQHF. DNA of the CDR3: TGTGCCATCAGTGAGTCGGGGAATCAGCCCCAGCATTTT.

The J gene is TRBJ1-1, the V gene TRBV9, with D perhaps matching TRBD1 (6 bases). Germline V gene sequence: CDR1 SGDLS, CDR2 YYNGEE. The CDR3 length is 13 residues. V was cut by 0 bases and J by 5 bases, with 8 bases left in between. The CDR3 here is CASSVGGATEAFF. The CDR3 region has the DNA TGTGCCAGCAGCGTAGGGGGGGCTACTGAAGCTTTCTTT. The whole variable domain, filled in from reference TRBV9 and TRBJ1-1, reads DSGVTQTPKHLITATGQRVTLRCSPRSGDLSVYWYQQSLDQGLQFLIQYYNGEERAKGNILERFSAQQFPDLHSELNLSSLELGDSALYFCASSVGGATEAFFGQGTRLTVV.

As for this clonotype: A read error may be the cause here, since a much bigger clone is one base away. The rearrangement joins TRBV25-1 to TRBJ2-2, with D tentatively TRBD1 (6 bases). This CDR3 spans 14 amino acids. Looked up from germline, CDR1 is MGHDK and CDR2 is SYGVNS. V lost 4 bases and J lost 5, with 11 bases in between. CDR3 DNA sequence: TGTGCCAGCAGTGTTCCAACAGGGACCGGGGAGCTGTTTTTT. It codes for CASSVPTGTGELFF.

Worth noting for this clonotype: A much larger clone lies one base from this, so it may be a read error. The CDR3 reads CASSGRQGNMNEQYV. The CDR3 DNA reads as TGTGCCAGCAGCGGGAGACAGGGCAACATGAACGAGCAGTACGTC. The chain is built from TRBV9 and TRBJ2-7; 7 nucleotides line up with TRBD1. The CDR3 sequence is 15 residues long. V lost 3 bases, J lost 5 bases, and 11 bases stayed unmatched. The germline gives CDR1 SGDLS, CDR2 YYNGEE.

V and J are TRBV20-1 and TRBJ2-7; TRBD1 aligns across 10 bases. The J segment lost 5 bases and the V segment lost 5 bases, leaving 12 bases of the junction unmatched. CDR1 DFQATT and CDR2 SNEGSKA come from the germline V gene (reference sequence). The CDR3 extends over 15 amino acids. CDR3 amino acids: CSAWEGTGAPDEQYF. The CDR3 DNA reads TGCAGTGCTTGGGAAGGGACAGGGGCTCCCGACGAGCAGTACTTC.

This clonotype was picked up many times. V and J are TRBV15 and TRBJ1-4, with no clear D. The length of the CDR3 is 17 residues. Per the germline V gene, CDR1 is LNHNV and CDR2 is YYDKDF (reference sequence). Trimming stripped 5 bases from V and 5 bases from J, with 21 bases between. DNA of the CDR3: TGTGCCACCAGCGGGTCCGCTAAAAGGGAGGAGAATGAAAAACTGTTTTTT. Protein sequence: CATSGSAKREENEKLFF.

This clonotype appeared a few times. The V gene is TRBV7-9, the J gene TRBJ2-1, with D possibly being TRBD2 (7 bases). Germline-derived CDR1 and CDR2 are SEHNR and FQNEAQ (reference sequence). Trimming removed 6 bases at V and 7 bases at J, with 19 bases between. This CDR3 region has 15 residues. Here the CDR3 DNA reads TGTGCCAGCAGTGCGGAGGGGGGGGCCGAAAATGAGCAGTTCTTC. The encoded protein is CASSAEGGAENEQFF. Based on the CDR3 plus reference TRBV7-9 and TRBJ2-1, the full variable domain is DTGVSQNPRHKITKRGQNVTFRCDPISEHNRLYWYRQTLGQGPEFLTYFQNEAQLEKSRLLSDRFSAERPKGSFSTLEIQRTEQGDSAMYLCASSAEGGAENEQFFGPGTRLTVL.

There are many counts of this clonotype. The chain is built from TRBV29-1 and TRBJ2-3; possibly TRBD1 for D (5 bases). The CDR3 runs to 14 residues. CDR1 and CDR2 from the germline V gene are SQVTM and ANQGSEA. V was shortened by 4 bases and J by 0 bases, with 11 bases between the two germline ends. The CDR3 loop reads CSVVGDTSTDTQYF. CDR3 in DNA: TGCAGCGTTGTAGGGGATACTAGCACAGATACGCAGTATTTT.

The gene calls are TRBV24-1 and TRBJ2-3, with 14 bases that match TRBD2. Looked up from germline, CDR1 is KGHDR and CDR2 is SFDVKD. V shed 4 bases, J shed 1 base, and the junction held 6 bases outside the gene matches. The CDR3 length is 18 residues. The CDR3 DNA follows: TGTGCCACCAGTGACGGACTAGCGGGGGGCATCCGCACAGATACGCAGTATTTT. Translating gives CATSDGLAGGIRTDTQYF.

Of note for this clonotype: A read error may produce the germline difference seen at one junction end. This rearrangement joins TRBV9 to TRBJ2-5; TRBD2 agrees at 8 bases. This CDR3 has 17 residues. The germline V gene has CDR1 SGDLS and CDR2 YYNGEE. The CDR3 bases are TGTGCCAGCAGCCACGGGGGGGGGACACTATCCCAAGAGAACCAGTACTTC. This encodes CASSHGGGTLSQENQYF.